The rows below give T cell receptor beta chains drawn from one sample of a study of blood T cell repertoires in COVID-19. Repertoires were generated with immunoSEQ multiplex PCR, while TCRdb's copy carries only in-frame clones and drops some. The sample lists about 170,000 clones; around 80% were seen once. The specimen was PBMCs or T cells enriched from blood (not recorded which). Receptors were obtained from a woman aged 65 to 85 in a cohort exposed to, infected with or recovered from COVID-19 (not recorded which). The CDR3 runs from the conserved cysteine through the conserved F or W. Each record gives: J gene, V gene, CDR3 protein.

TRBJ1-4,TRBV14,CASSQFWTGRYEKLFF
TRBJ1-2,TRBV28,CASCWRDRVVGYTF
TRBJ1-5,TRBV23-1,CASSQSRADSNQPQHF
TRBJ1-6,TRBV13,CASSSRVVYNSPLHF
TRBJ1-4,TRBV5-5,CASSMSEKLFF
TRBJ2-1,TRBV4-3,CASSQEGGDNEQFF
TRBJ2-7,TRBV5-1,CASSGGTSGRAVYEQYF
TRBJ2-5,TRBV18,CASSIRGGETQYF
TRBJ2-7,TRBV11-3,CASSLTGSSYEQYF
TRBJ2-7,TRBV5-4,CASSFPRQEYYEQYF
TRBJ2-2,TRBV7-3,CASSTYDRANTGELFF
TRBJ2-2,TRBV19,CASSIGQGSYTGELFF
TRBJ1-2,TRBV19,CATTGDRIDYGYTF
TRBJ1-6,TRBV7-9,CASSFGGARNSPLHF
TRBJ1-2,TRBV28,CASSFLTYGYTF
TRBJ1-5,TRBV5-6,CASSRGAYSNQPQHF
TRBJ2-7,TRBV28,CASSGWSSYEQYF
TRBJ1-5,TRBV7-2,CASSSQGYLSNQPQHF
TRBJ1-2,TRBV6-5,CASGRGDAYGYTF
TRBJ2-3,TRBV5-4,CASSPWGLAETDTQYF
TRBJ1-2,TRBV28,CASSWGTGQGRGYTF
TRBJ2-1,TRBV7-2,CASSFGWSNEQFF
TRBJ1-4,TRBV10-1,CASSEDRTENEKLFF
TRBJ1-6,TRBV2,CASSRQEAYNSPLHF
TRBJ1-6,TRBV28,CASSLFSGINSPLHF
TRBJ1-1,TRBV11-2,CASSPSPGQYTEAFF
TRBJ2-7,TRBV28,CASSLIGEYEQYF
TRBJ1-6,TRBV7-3,CASSRGTRNSPLHF
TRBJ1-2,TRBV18,CASSPEGAGGYTF
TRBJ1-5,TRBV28,CASSSMGQDSNQPQHF
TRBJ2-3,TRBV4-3,CASSQTHGTTGDTQYF
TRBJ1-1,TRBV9,CASSVSGTGEAFF
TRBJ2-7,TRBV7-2,CASSNNYGGYEQYF
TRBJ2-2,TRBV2,CASSPSGSPGTGELFF
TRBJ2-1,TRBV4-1,CASSQDSSAGTEQFF
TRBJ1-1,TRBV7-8,CASSFDSNTEAFF
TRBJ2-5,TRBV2,CASSGGSQETQYF
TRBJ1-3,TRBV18,CASSPPSGSGNTIYF
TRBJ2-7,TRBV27,CASSWDPSGSYEQYF
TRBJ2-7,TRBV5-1,CASSSASGSYEQYF
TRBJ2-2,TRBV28,CASAANTGELFF
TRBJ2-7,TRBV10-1,CASSGHPGTSRYEQYF
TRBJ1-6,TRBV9,CASSVENSYNSPLHF
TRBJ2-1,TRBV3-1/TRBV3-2,CASSQVELVAEQFF
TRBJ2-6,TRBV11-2,CASSLSGNPGANVLTF
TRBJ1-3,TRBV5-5,CASSWSSGNTIYF
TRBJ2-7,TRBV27,CASVIYEQYF
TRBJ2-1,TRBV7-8,CASSLTSGSRYNEQFF
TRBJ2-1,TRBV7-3,CASSPQEASYNEQFF
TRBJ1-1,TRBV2,CASSTGWRTEAFF
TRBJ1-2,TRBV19,CASSARGSGYTF
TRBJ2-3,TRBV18,CASSPRDPADTQYF
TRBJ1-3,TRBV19,CASNNGGDRGLMHGNTIYF